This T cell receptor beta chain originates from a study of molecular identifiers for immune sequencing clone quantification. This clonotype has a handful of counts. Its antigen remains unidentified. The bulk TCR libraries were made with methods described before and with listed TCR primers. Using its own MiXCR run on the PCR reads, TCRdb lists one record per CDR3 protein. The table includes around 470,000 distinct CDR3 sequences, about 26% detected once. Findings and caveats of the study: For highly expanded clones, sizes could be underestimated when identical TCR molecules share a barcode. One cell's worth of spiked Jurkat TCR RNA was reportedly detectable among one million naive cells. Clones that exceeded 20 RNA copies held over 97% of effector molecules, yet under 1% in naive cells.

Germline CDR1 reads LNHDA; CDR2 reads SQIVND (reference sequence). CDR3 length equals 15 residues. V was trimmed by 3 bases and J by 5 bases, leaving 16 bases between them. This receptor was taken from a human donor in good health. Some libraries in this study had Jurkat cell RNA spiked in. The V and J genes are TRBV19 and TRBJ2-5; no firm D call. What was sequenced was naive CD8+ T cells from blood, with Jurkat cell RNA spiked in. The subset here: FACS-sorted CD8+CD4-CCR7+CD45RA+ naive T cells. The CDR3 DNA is TGTGCCAGTAGTATCGAACAGAGAGATTTGGAGACCCAGTACTTC. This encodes CASSIEQRDLETQYF.